This TCR beta chain is drawn from a study of T cells in Graves' hyperthyroidism and ophthalmopathy. Findings of the study overall: In blood, most of the thyroid clonotypes expanded above 0.001 were also present.

The V and J ends lost 2 bases and 12 bases respectively, with 11 bases between them. The CDR3 sequence is 12 residues long. CDR1 is SEHNR and CDR2 is FQNEAQ in the germline V gene (reference sequence). This clonotype was seen many times. Its cognate antigen is unknown. The CDR3 regions of TCR beta were amplified from RNA transcripts. First-round RT-PCR with HTBI primers amplified the TCR CDR3 region. Using its own MiXCR run on the multiplex PCR reads, TCRdb lists one record per CDR3 protein. The sample lists hundreds of thousands of distinct CDR3 sequences; 18% were seen once. Uncontrolled infection, other autoimmune disease, pregnancy or lactation excluded patients.

The chain couples TRBV7-9 to TRBJ2-1, with D hard to call. This receptor was taken from a woman between 50 and 59 years old with Graves' hyperthyroidism that later progressed to Graves' ophthalmopathy. Sequencing was carried out using blood. DNA of the CDR3: TGTGCCAGCAGCTTATCGGGCCTTTTGCAGTTCTTC. Translating it yields CASSLSGLLQFF.